These 20 T cell receptor beta chains were all obtained from the same sample, sequenced in a study of response to subunit inactivated influenza vaccine (dated by TCRdb to 2016 to 2019). Library preparation employed RT-PCR. Sequencing relied on an Illumina HiSeq 2500. The raw public data were reprocessed by TCRdb itself: fastp quality trimming at Q25, MiXCR clonotype calling, in-frame beta chains only. Rows merge per CDR3 protein into single entries with the most common DNA and genes. This sample holds fewer than 400,000 distinct CDR3 sequences; 20% to 25% were observed only once. 10% to 13% of the sample comes from the top ten. The source material was PBMCs from blood, sampled less than 22 months after vaccination. The receptors come from a man in his fifties or sixties who received an inactivated influenza vaccine. Donor details come from another sample of the same person, matched by shared clones.

Only a few counts were recorded for this clonotype. This rearrangement joins TRBV9 to TRBJ2-7, with D possibly being TRBD1 (7 bases). The CDR3 runs 13 residues. The V gene lost 3 bases and the J gene lost 5 bases, with 12 bases spanning the gap. Germline V gene data show CDR1 as SGDLS and CDR2 as YYNGEE. CDR3 region: CASSGPGGHEQYF. The CDR3 DNA reads as TGTGCCAGCAGCGGCCCAGGGGGGCACGAGCAGTACTTC. Based on the CDR3 plus reference TRBV9 and TRBJ2-7, the full variable domain is DSGVTQTPKHLITATGQRVTLRCSPRSGDLSVYWYQQSLDQGLQFLIQYYNGEERAKGNILERFSAQQFPDLHSELNLSSLELGDSALYFCASSGPGGHEQYFGPGTRLTVT.

The chain employs TRBV4-3 and TRBJ2-4, with a tentative D call TRBD2 (6 bases). Trimming shortened V by 0 bases and J by 7 bases, and 10 bases separated the two germline ends. Germline CDR1 LGHNA, CDR2 YSLEER. The CDR3 consists of 14 residues. CDR3 in amino acids: CASSQDRGSNIQYF. The CDR3 region has the DNA TGCGCCAGCAGCCAAGACCGGGGGAGTAACATTCAGTACTTC.

This clonotype was seen only a few times. The rearrangement links TRBV6-2 or TRBV6-3 to TRBJ2-7; the D is unclear. CDR1 MNHEY and CDR2 SVGEGT come from the germline V gene. The V end lost 5 bases, the J end lost 4 bases, and 15 bases lay between the germline ends. There are 14 residues in the CDR3. The chain's CDR3 is CASSAVPLGYEQYF. CDR3 DNA sequence: TGTGCCAGCAGTGCCGTACCCTTGGGATACGAGCAGTACTTC.

The rearrangement links TRBV4-3 to TRBJ1-2; unclear D gene. V gave up 2 bases and J gave up 4 bases, with 11 bases separating them. The CDR3 has 14 amino acids. Germline assignment: CDR1 LGHNA and CDR2 YSLEER. DNA of the CDR3: TGCGCCAGCAGCCAACAATCGGCAGTCTATGGCTACACCTTC. It yields the protein CASSQQSAVYGYTF.

The rearrangement joins TRBV4-3 to TRBJ1-2; 7 bases are a match to TRBD1. The J segment lost 5 bases and the V segment lost 4 bases, leaving 13 bases of the junction unmatched. Per the germline V gene, CDR1 is LGHNA and CDR2 is YSLEER. The CDR3 contains 16 residues. CDR3 sequence: CASSRSGQVGGYGYTF. CDR3 DNA: TGCGCCAGCAGCCGGAGCGGACAGGTGGGCGGTTATGGCTACACCTTC.

This chain connects TRBV6-1 to TRBJ1-1; D may be TRBD1 (5 bases). The CDR3 extends over 15 amino acids. From germline, CDR1 is MNHNS and CDR2 SASEGT. V was trimmed by 5 bases and J by 1 base, leaving 14 bases between them. The CDR3 spells CASSPPGRQNTEAFF. The CDR3 bases are TGTGCCAGCAGTCCTCCGGGACGGCAGAACACTGAAGCTTTCTTT.

In this sample, this clonotype turned up a few times. V usage is TRBV5-1 and J usage is TRBJ1-2; possible D gene TRBD1, 5 bases. CDR1 is SGHRS, CDR2 YFSETQ, per germline. V gave up 4 bases and J gave up 6 bases, with 16 bases separating them. CDR3 length: 14 amino acids. The chain's CDR3 is CASSPQTVRDGYTF. In DNA form, the CDR3 reads TGCGCCAGCAGCCCGCAGACAGTACGGGATGGCTACACCTTC. The variable domain in full, completed from reference TRBV5-1 and TRBJ1-2, reads KAGVTQTPRYLIKTRGQQVTLSCSPISGHRSVSWYQQTPGQGLQFLFEYFSETQRNKGNFPGRFSGRQFSNSRSEMNVSTLELGDSALYLCASSPQTVRDGYTFGSGTRLTVV.

The chain combines TRBV29-1 with TRBJ1-1; D unresolved. The CDR3 has 14 amino acids. Germline CDR1 reads SQVTM; CDR2 reads ANQGSEA. V lost 5 bases and J lost 4, with 17 bases in between. The CDR3 DNA follows: TGCAGCGTTTTACAGAACCGCGGGGTCACTGAAGCTTTCTTT. Its protein is CSVLQNRGVTEAFF.

This clonotype was seen a few times. V and J are TRBV7-3 and TRBJ1-1, with D possibly matching TRBD1 (5 bases). V was cut by 1 base and J by 2 bases, with 11 bases left in between. The CDR3 extends over 15 amino acids. Germline V gene sequence: CDR1 SGHTA, CDR2 FQGTGA. The CDR3 spells CASSLMAQVNTEAFF. DNA of the CDR3: TGTGCCAGCAGCTTAATGGCACAGGTCAACACTGAAGCTTTCTTT.

On this clonotype itself: This may arise from a read error, as a much more abundant clone is one base away. The chain joins TRBV3-1 to TRBJ2-5; 7 bases align to TRBD1. The CDR3 is 14 residues long. V lost 5 bases to trimming and J lost 10 bases; unmatched junction nucleotides: 13. Per germline, CDR1 LGHDT and CDR2 YNNKEL (reference sequence). The CDR3 nucleotides are TGTGCCAGCAGCTCACCGGGACAGACCCCTGGCCAGTACTTC. It encodes CASSSPGQTPGQYF.

The chain couples TRBV15 to TRBJ2-1; the D gene is possibly TRBD2 (5 bases). Looked up from germline, CDR1 is LNHNV and CDR2 is YYDKDF (reference sequence). Trimming stripped 0 bases from V and 2 bases from J, with 17 bases between. The CDR3 consists of 18 residues. DNA for the CDR3: TGTGCCACCAGCAGAGAGTTGCAAGCCCGAGCGGCCTACAATGAGCAGTTCTTC. This codes for CATSRELQARAAYNEQFF.

The chain couples TRBV3-1 to TRBJ1-5, with no clear D. V was pared by 4 bases and J by 0 bases, with 10 bases between. The CDR3 runs 15 residues. Germline V lookup: CDR1 LGHDT, CDR2 YNNKEL (reference sequence). The CDR3, as DNA: TGTGCCAGCAGCCCTGAGGGCAATAGCAATCAGCCCCAGCATTTT. Translated, it gives CASSPEGNSNQPQHF.

The table lists this clonotype with many counts. The chain combines TRBV3-1 with TRBJ1-3, with D maybe TRBD1 (5 bases). V shed 5 bases and J shed 3 bases, with 14 bases lying between them. The CDR3 has 15 amino acids. Germline assignment: CDR1 LGHDT and CDR2 YNNKEL (reference sequence). CDR3 residues: CASSKRGTVGNTIYF. CDR3 nucleotide sequence: TGTGCCAGCAGCAAAAGGGGAACGGTTGGAAACACCATATATTTT.

Only a few counts were recorded for this clonotype. The rearrangement links TRBV4-3 to TRBJ2-5; no clear D gene. The CDR3 has 16 residues. The germline CDR1 and CDR2 sequences are LGHNA and YSLEER. The V and J ends lost 3 bases and 7 bases respectively, with 21 bases between them. CDR3 in amino acids: CASSQNYQGRKGTQYF. DNA of the CDR3: TGCGCCAGCAGCCAGAACTACCAAGGACGGAAGGGGACCCAGTACTTC.

V is TRBV5-6 and J is TRBJ1-1, with D maybe TRBD1 (6 bases). CDR1 SGHDT and CDR2 YYEEEE come from the germline V gene. V was pared by 5 bases and J by 2 bases, with 10 bases between. CDR3 size: 13 residues. CDR3 protein: CASRSGANTEAFF. For the CDR3, the DNA is TGTGCCAGCAGATCGGGGGCCAACACTGAAGCTTTCTTT. The whole variable domain, remainder taken from reference TRBV5-6 and TRBJ1-1, is DAGVTQSPTHLIKTRGQQVTLRCSPKSGHDTVSWYQQALGQGPQFIFQYYEEEERQRGNFPDRFSGHQFPNYSSELNVNALLLGDSALYLCASRSGANTEAFFGQGTRLTVV.

The table lists this clonotype with a few counts. The chain couples TRBV27 to TRBJ1-1, with a weak D call TRBD1 (5 bases). V was shortened by 5 bases and J by 0 bases, with 13 bases between the two germline ends. The CDR3 contains 15 residues. Germline V gene lookup returns CDR1 MNHEY and CDR2 SMNVEV (reference sequence). The CDR3 nucleotides are TGTGCCAGCAGTAAAAGACAGCACATGAACACTGAAGCTTTCTTT. Translated: CASSKRQHMNTEAFF.

This clonotype came up a few times. The rearrangement links TRBV28 to TRBJ2-1; 12 nucleotides agree with TRBD2. The CDR3 is 15 amino acids. V shed 7 bases and J 2 bases; nucleotides not matched to a gene: 3. Germline V gene data show CDR1 as MDHEN and CDR2 as SYDVKM. CDR3: CASTLAGGPYNEQFF. CDR3 bases: TGTGCCAGCACCCTAGCGGGGGGGCCCTACAATGAGCAGTTCTTC.

The V call is TRBV7-8, the J call TRBJ2-1; 11 nucleotides agree with TRBD2. The germline gives CDR1 SGHVS, CDR2 FQNEAQ. CDR3 length equals 15 residues. Trimming removed 3 bases from V and 6 bases from J; junction bases left unmatched: 4. The CDR3 DNA follows: TGTGCCAGCAGCTTGACTAGCGGGGCGGGCAATGAGCAGTTCTTC. Protein product: CASSLTSGAGNEQFF.

CDR3 nucleotides: TGCAGTGCTAGACGCCCAGGTCCGCTGAGCAATCAGCCCCAGCATTTT. This codes for CSARRPGPLSNQPQHF. The chain combines TRBV20-1 with TRBJ1-5; D is unclear. Between the trimmed V and J ends, which lost 2 bases and 1 base, there was a span of 15 bases. The CDR3 totals 16 residues. Germline V gives CDR1 DFQATT, CDR2 SNEGSKA (reference sequence).

The chain links TRBV3-1 to TRBJ2-3; D not resolved. CDR3 length: 14 amino acids. CDR1 LGHDT and CDR2 YNNKEL come from the germline V gene (reference sequence). V lost 4 bases and J lost 2, with 10 bases in between. The CDR3 sequence: CASSLRGTTDTQYF. CDR3 DNA: TGTGCCAGCAGCCTAAGAGGAACCACAGATACGCAGTATTTT.